This TCR beta chain emerged from a study of early T cells in non-severe SARS-CoV-2 infection. Trimming shortened V by 3 bases and J by 5 bases, and 22 bases separated the two germline ends. The length of the CDR3 is 17 residues. The V gene's germline CDR1 is LNHDA and CDR2 SQIVND (reference sequence). Study observations and caveats: Reliance on VDJdb matching favored anti-spike CD8 responses; private and CD4 specificities were missed.

Unique molecular identifiers were added to individual cDNA molecules. MiXCR, applied by TCRdb to the 5' RACE reads, yields one record per CDR3 protein. The sample gives tens of thousands of distinct CDR3 sequences, about 8.2% of which show up once; about a tenth is in the top ten. Regarding this clonotype: What it recognizes is unknown.

This receptor was taken from an adult who was a healthcare worker with PCR-confirmed SARS-CoV-2 infection or an uninfected control (not recorded which). The chain uses TRBV19 and TRBJ1-1; D is possibly TRBD1 (6 bases). The sequenced material came from whole blood. The CDR3 protein is CASSIARTNRVGTEAFF. The CDR3, as DNA: TGTGCCAGTAGTATCGCCCGGACGAACAGGGTCGGGACTGAAGCTTTCTTT. Full variable domain (remainder filled in from reference TRBV19 and TRBJ1-1): DGGITQSPKYLFRKEGQNVTLSCEQNLNHDAMYWYRQDPGQGLRLIYYSQIVNDFQKGDIAEGYSVSREKKESFPLTVTSAQKNPTAFYLCASSIARTNRVGTEAFFGQGTRLTVV.